The 26 T cell receptor beta chains reported below all come from one sample, sequenced in a study of somatic mutations in cytotoxic T cells in rheumatoid arthritis. The method was immunoSEQ multiplex PCR; TCRdb's version includes in-frame clones alone and lacks a portion of them. The data hold about 20,000 clones, with roughly 84% observed a single time. What was sequenced was CD8+ T cells sorted from blood. The receptors here all came from a woman in her forties or fifties in good health.

The chain has TRBV15 and TRBJ2-5, with D possibly TRBD1 on 6 matching bases. This CDR3 spans 11 amino acids. CDR1 is LNHNV and CDR2 is YYDKDF in the germline V gene (reference sequence). Between the trimmed V and J ends, which lost 6 bases and 6 bases, there was a span of 8 bases. CDR3 amino acids: CATRDRKTQYF. In DNA, the CDR3 is TGTGCCACCAGGGACAGAAAGACCCAGTACTTC.

The rearrangement joins TRBV20-1 to TRBJ1-2; D remains ambiguous. Trimming stripped 0 bases from V and 5 bases from J, with 1 base between. From germline, CDR1 is DFQATT and CDR2 SNEGSKA (reference sequence). The CDR3 spans 10 residues. CDR3 DNA: TGCAGTGCTAGAGATTATGGCTACACCTTC. Translated, it gives CSARDYGYTF.

This chain links TRBV18 with TRBJ2-3, with D perhaps matching TRBD1 (6 bases). Germline lookup yields CDR1 KGHSH and CDR2 LQKENI. This CDR3 spans 15 amino acids. V was clipped by 3 bases and J by 0 bases, with 10 bases between them. CDR3 protein: CASSPSDSSTDTQYF. The CDR3 DNA is TGTGCCAGCTCACCTTCGGACAGTAGCACAGATACGCAGTATTTT.

The chain combines TRBV6-4 with TRBJ2-3; D perhaps matches TRBD2 (6 bases). V was trimmed by 4 bases and J by 3 bases, leaving 17 bases between them. Germline V gives CDR1 MRHNA, CDR2 SNTAGT. CDR3 length: 16 amino acids. In DNA form, the CDR3 reads TGTGCCAGCAGTGCCGGACACGGGGGTGGGACAGATACGCAGTATTTT. It translates to CASSAGHGGGTDTQYF.

CDR3 DNA: TGTGCCAGCAGCTCGGGACTAGCGGGGGGTGCCGGAGATACGCAGTATTTT. Its protein is CASSSGLAGGAGDTQYF. This chain connects TRBV13 to TRBJ2-3, with TRBD2 matching 15 bases. The CDR3 runs to 17 residues. The V segment lost 4 bases and the J segment 5 bases; nucleotides outside the gene matches: 7. Per the germline V gene, CDR1 is PRHDT and CDR2 is FYEKMQ (reference sequence).

The J gene is TRBJ1-2, the V gene TRBV28, with 7 positions matching TRBD1. This CDR3 contains 17 residues. The V gene end was trimmed by 5 bases and the J gene end by 3 bases; junction bases not matched to a gene: 15. Germline CDR1 reads MDHEN; CDR2 reads SYDVKM. The CDR3 region is CASSLPTGRTSDYGYTF. CDR3 in DNA: TGTGCCAGCAGTCTGCCGACAGGGCGCACTAGCGACTATGGCTACACCTTC.

The gene calls are TRBV19 and TRBJ2-1; tentative D call: TRBD2 (7 bases). Trimming took 1 base from V and 4 from J, leaving 11 bases between them. The CDR3 runs 15 residues. Per the germline V gene, CDR1 is LNHDA and CDR2 is SQIVND (reference sequence). In nucleotides, the CDR3 is TGTGCCAGTAGTATAGGAGGGGGGGTTTACAATGAGCAGTTCTTC. This sequence encodes CASSIGGGVYNEQFF.

V and J are TRBV4-1 and TRBJ2-1, with 11 nucleotides matching TRBD1. Germline-derived CDR1 and CDR2 are MGHRA and YSYEKL. The CDR3 spans 14 residues. J was trimmed by 8 bases and V by 4 bases; bases with no gene match: 4. The CDR3 loop is CASSLRTGGDEQFF. CDR3 nucleotide sequence: TGCGCCAGCAGCCTCAGGACAGGGGGCGATGAGCAGTTCTTC.

The chain couples TRBV4-2 to TRBJ2-5, with 9 bases aligning to TRBD2. V lost 0 bases and J lost 6; bases outside the gene matches: 8. The CDR3 covers 16 residues. Germline V gives CDR1 LGHNA, CDR2 YNFKEQ. Here the CDR3 reads CASSQDPAGGHQTQYF. Here the CDR3 DNA reads TGTGCCAGCAGCCAAGATCCGGCGGGGGGGCATCAGACCCAGTACTTC.

This chain links TRBV4-1 with TRBJ1-1; unclear D gene. Between the trimmed V and J ends, which lost 1 base and 3 bases, there was a span of 6 bases. CDR3 length: 13 residues. Per the germline V gene, CDR1 is MGHRA and CDR2 is YSYEKL. The CDR3 nucleotides are TGCGCCAGCAGCCAAGTTGGGGACACTGAAGCTTTCTTT. It codes for CASSQVGDTEAFF.

The genes are TRBV7-2 and TRBJ2-3; D is uncertain. Deletions cut 4 bases from V and 2 bases from J, with 22 bases between. The CDR3 is 18 residues long. Germline V gene sequence: CDR1 SGHTA, CDR2 FQGNSA. The CDR3 bases are TGTGCCAGCAGCTACCCCCCGTGGGAATCAAGGCACACAGATACGCAGTATTTT. The encoded protein is CASSYPPWESRHTDTQYF.

CDR3 amino acids: CASSGTAEQFF. Written as DNA, the CDR3 is TGTGCCAGCAGCGGGACGGCCGAGCAGTTCTTC. The rearrangement joins TRBV5-4 to TRBJ2-1; D tentatively reads TRBD1 or TRBD2 (5 bases each). V shed 4 bases and J shed 10 bases, with 9 bases lying between them. Germline V gene sequence: CDR1 SGHNT, CDR2 YYREEE (reference sequence). The CDR3 is 11 amino acids.

The chain uses TRBV2 and TRBJ1-3; D remains ambiguous. V dropped 8 bases and J dropped 4 bases, with 18 bases sitting between them. This CDR3 has 15 amino acids. The germline gives CDR1 SNHLY, CDR2 FYNNEI. The CDR3 protein is CASRSEGFSGNTIYF. The CDR3 DNA sequence: TGTGCCAGCCGATCAGAGGGTTTCTCCGGAAACACCATATATTTT.

This clone came up once. The V and J genes are TRBV19 and TRBJ1-1; D may be TRBD1 (6 bases). The CDR3 sequence is 18 residues long. The V gene's germline CDR1 is LNHDA and CDR2 SQIVND (reference sequence). The V end was cut by 4 bases, the J end by 0 bases, with 21 bases between. The CDR3 reads CASSKTGTDIPMNTEAFF. CDR3 nucleotide sequence: TGTGCCAGTAGTAAGACAGGTACTGACATCCCAATGAACACTGAAGCTTTCTTT.

The chain couples TRBV13 to TRBJ2-2; TRBD2 aligns across 7 bases. The V gene end was trimmed by 4 bases and the J gene end by 1 base; junction bases not matched to a gene: 12. The germline V gene encodes CDR1 PRHDT and CDR2 FYEKMQ (reference sequence). The CDR3 has 18 residues. The CDR3 protein is CASSSEPLVAGNTGELFF. The CDR3 coding sequence is TGTGCCAGCAGCTCAGAGCCCCTTGTAGCGGGGAACACCGGGGAGCTGTTTTTT.

Turning to this clone: Other DNA sequences in this sample translate to the same CDR3. The V gene is TRBV15, the J gene TRBJ2-1, with a tentative D call TRBD1 (5 bases). Per the germline V gene, CDR1 is LNHNV and CDR2 is YYDKDF (reference sequence). The CDR3 extends over 13 amino acids. The ends were cut back, 0 bases at V and 6 bases at J, with 6 bases in the middle. CDR3 in amino acids: CATSRDTGNEQFF. The CDR3 nucleotides are TGTGCCACCAGCAGAGATACAGGCAATGAGCAGTTCTTC. Full variable domain (outside the CDR3, taken from reference TRBV15 and TRBJ2-1): DAMVIQNPRYQVTQFGKPVTLSCSQTLNHNVMYWYQQKSSQAPKLLFHYYDKDFNNEADTPDNFQSRRPNTSFCFLDIRSPGLGDTAMYLCATSRDTGNEQFFGPGTRLTVL.

V is TRBV19 and J is TRBJ1-1; a weak D match, TRBD1 (6 bases). CDR1 is LNHDA, CDR2 SQIVND, per germline (reference sequence). Trimming took 2 bases from V and 5 from J, leaving 9 bases between them. The CDR3 is 13 amino acids. DNA for the CDR3: TGTGCCAGTAGTATATCAGGGGATACTGAAGCTTTCTTT. Residues: CASSISGDTEAFF.

This chain joins TRBV6-5 and TRBJ1-1; TRBD1 aligns across 8 bases. Trimming cost V 1 base and J 5 bases; bases outside gene matches: 6. Germline lookup yields CDR1 MNHEY and CDR2 SVGAGI. This CDR3 is 15 amino acids long. The CDR3 here is CASSYLGQGKTEAFF. In nucleotides, the CDR3 is TGTGCCAGCAGTTACTTAGGACAGGGTAAAACTGAAGCTTTCTTT.

The chain recombines TRBV7-6 with TRBJ2-3; D unresolved. V was cut by 1 base and J by 5 bases, with 10 bases left in between. CDR3 length: 14 residues. CDR1 is SGHVS and CDR2 is FNYEAQ in the germline V gene. CDR3 in amino acids: CASSLGANGDTQYF. The CDR3 DNA reads as TGTGCCAGCAGCTTAGGCGCCAACGGAGATACGCAGTATTTT.

This clone was seen a few times. The chain combines TRBV9 with TRBJ2-7; D unresolved. V was shortened by 4 bases and J by 0 bases, with 11 bases between the two germline ends. In germline, CDR1 is SGDLS, CDR2 YYNGEE. The CDR3 is 14 residues long. The CDR3: CASSPRSYSYEQYF. DNA of the CDR3: TGTGCCAGCAGCCCTCGGTCCTACTCCTACGAGCAGTACTTC.

The chain has TRBV4-3 and TRBJ2-2, with D possibly TRBD2 on 5 matching bases. Germline V gene sequence: CDR1 LGHNA, CDR2 YSLEER. Trimming removed 0 bases at V and 1 base at J, with 9 bases between. The CDR3 length is 16 residues. CDR3 sequence reads: CASSQDHRGNTGELFF. The CDR3, as DNA: TGCGCCAGCAGCCAAGATCACCGGGGGAACACCGGGGAGCTGTTTTTT.

The chain employs TRBV28 and TRBJ2-2; D ambiguous. The CDR3 consists of 16 residues. V lost 4 bases and J lost 1, with 13 bases in between. CDR1 is MDHEN, CDR2 SYDVKM, per germline. Here the CDR3 DNA reads TGTGCCAGCAGTTCCTCGACACGAATGAACACCGGGGAGCTGTTTTTT. It yields the protein CASSSSTRMNTGELFF.

V gene TRBV4-3 combines with J gene TRBJ2-3; 8 bases line up with TRBD2. Germline CDR1 LGHNA, CDR2 YSLEER. CDR3 length: 17 residues. With V trimmed by 4 bases and J by 3 bases, 12 bases remained unmatched. The chain's CDR3 is CASSLAPGGTLTDTQYF. The CDR3 coding sequence is TGCGCCAGCAGCCTAGCCCCGGGGGGGACCTTAACAGATACGCAGTATTTT.

The sample holds a few counts of this clone. The chain joins TRBV6-4 to TRBJ2-6; tentatively, D is TRBD2 (5 bases). The germline V gene has CDR1 MRHNA and CDR2 SNTAGT. Trimming took 8 bases from V and 0 from J, leaving 11 bases between them. The CDR3 loop spans 15 amino acids. CDR3: CASAPGISGANVLTF. The CDR3 DNA follows: TGTGCCAGCGCCCCGGGAATCTCTGGGGCCAACGTCCTGACTTTC.

This clone appeared a single time. The chain's CDR3 is CASSLALVRDISYEQYF. For the CDR3, the DNA is TGTGCCAGCAGCTTAGCGCTAGTGAGGGACATCTCCTACGAGCAGTACTTC. The chain employs TRBV7-2 and TRBJ2-7; a possible D gene is TRBD1 (6 bases). Germline CDR1 SGHTA, CDR2 FQGNSA. Trimming shortened V by 0 bases and J by 0 bases, and 15 bases separated the two germline ends. CDR3 length equals 17 residues. Combining the CDR3 with reference TRBV7-2 and TRBJ2-7 gives the whole variable domain GAGVSQSPSNKVTEKGKDVELRCDPISGHTALYWYRQSLGQGLEFLIYFQGNSAPDKSGLPSDRFSAERTGGSVSTLTIQRTQQEDSAVYLCASSLALVRDISYEQYFGPGTRLTVT.

The chain couples TRBV5-4 to TRBJ1-2, with D possibly matching TRBD1 (5 bases). Per the germline V gene, CDR1 is SGHNT and CDR2 is YYREEE (reference sequence). This CDR3 spans 12 amino acids. V was shortened by 4 bases and J by 5 bases, with 9 bases between the two germline ends. The CDR3 protein is CASSGEGYGYTF. DNA for the CDR3: TGTGCCAGCAGCGGCGAGGGGTATGGCTACACCTTC.